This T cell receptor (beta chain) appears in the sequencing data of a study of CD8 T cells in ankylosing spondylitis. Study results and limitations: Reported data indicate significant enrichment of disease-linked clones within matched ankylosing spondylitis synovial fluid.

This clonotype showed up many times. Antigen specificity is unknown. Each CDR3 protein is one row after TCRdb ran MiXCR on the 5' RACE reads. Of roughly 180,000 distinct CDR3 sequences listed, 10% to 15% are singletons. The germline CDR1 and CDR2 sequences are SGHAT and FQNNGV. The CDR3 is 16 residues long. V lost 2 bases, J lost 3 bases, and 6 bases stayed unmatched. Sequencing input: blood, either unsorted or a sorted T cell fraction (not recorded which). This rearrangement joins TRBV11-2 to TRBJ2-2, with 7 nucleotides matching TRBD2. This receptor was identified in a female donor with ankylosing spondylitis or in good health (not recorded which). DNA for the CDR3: TGTGCCAGCAGCTTAATTGGTCGGGAGGACACCGGGGAGCTGTTTTTT. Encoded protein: CASSLIGREDTGELFF. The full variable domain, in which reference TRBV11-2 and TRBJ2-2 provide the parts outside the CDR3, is EAGVAQSPRYKIIEKRQSVAFWCNPISGHATLYWYQQILGQGPKLLIQFQNNGVVDDSQLPKDRFSAERLKGVDSTLKIQPAKLEDSAVYLCASSLIGREDTGELFFGEGSRLTVL.